This T cell receptor (beta chain) is drawn from a study of blood T cells in healthy people across ages. Study conclusions and caveats: Diversity figures based on one million T cells were deemed too low. A roughly linear fall in TCR beta diversity per million T cells was seen with increasing age.

A second PCR of about 7 to 12 cycles used a sample-barcoded 5' primer and a J-beta primer mix. Each CDR3 protein gets one entry after TCRdb re-called the 5' RACE reads with MiXCR. The table has around 1,700,000 distinct CDR3 sequences, 28% seen once; the top ten hold roughly 8%. Remarks on this clonotype: The target antigen is unknown.

Isolating PBMCs gave at least 7 million of these cells per sample. This sequence originates from a woman younger than 45 in good health. The sample comprised blood.

The CDR3 nucleotides are TGTGCCACCAGTGATACCACGACTCAGGGAGGCGAGCAGTACTTC. As protein: CATSDTTTQGGEQYF. V usage is TRBV24-1 and J usage is TRBJ2-7; D perhaps matches TRBD2 (6 bases). The CDR3 totals 15 residues. With 3 bases removed from V and 6 bases from J, the gap between germline ends came to 17 bases. Germline V lookup: CDR1 KGHDR, CDR2 SFDVKD.